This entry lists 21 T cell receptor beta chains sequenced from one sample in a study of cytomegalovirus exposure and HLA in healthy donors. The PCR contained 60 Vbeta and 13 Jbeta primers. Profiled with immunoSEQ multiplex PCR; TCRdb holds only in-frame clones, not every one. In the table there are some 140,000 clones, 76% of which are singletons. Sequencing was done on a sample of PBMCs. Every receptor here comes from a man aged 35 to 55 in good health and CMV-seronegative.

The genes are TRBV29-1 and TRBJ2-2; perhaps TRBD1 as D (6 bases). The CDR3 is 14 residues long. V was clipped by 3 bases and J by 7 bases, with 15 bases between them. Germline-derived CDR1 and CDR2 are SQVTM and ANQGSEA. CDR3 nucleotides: TGCAGCGTTGAGAAGACAGGAGTAAACGGGGAGCTGTTTTTT. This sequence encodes CSVEKTGVNGELFF.

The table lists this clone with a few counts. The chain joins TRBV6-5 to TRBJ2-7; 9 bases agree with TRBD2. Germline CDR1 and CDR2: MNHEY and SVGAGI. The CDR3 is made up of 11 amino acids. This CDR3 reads CGSGSPYEQYF. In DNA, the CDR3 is TGTGGTAGCGGGAGCCCCTACGAGCAGTACTTC.

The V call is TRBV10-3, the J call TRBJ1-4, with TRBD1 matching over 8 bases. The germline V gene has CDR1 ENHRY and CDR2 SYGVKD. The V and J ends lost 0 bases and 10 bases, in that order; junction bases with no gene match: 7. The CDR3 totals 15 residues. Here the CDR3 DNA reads TGTGCCATCAGTGAGTCGAGTCAGGGGGCCGGAAAACTGTTTTTT. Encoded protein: CAISESSQGAGKLFF.

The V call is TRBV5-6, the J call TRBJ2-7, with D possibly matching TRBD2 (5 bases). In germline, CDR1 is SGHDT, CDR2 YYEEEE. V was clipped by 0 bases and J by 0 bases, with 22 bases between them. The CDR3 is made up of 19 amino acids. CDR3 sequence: CASSLGVVAGLASSYEQYF. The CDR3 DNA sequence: TGTGCCAGCAGCTTGGGGGTGGTGGCGGGCCTCGCGAGCTCCTACGAGCAGTACTTC.

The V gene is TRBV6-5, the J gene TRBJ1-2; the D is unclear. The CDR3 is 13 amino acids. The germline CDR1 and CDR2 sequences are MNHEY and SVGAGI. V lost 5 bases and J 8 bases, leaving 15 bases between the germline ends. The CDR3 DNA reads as TGTGCCAGCAGTGCCACTTGGACGGGGGGCTACACCTTC. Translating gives CASSATWTGGYTF.

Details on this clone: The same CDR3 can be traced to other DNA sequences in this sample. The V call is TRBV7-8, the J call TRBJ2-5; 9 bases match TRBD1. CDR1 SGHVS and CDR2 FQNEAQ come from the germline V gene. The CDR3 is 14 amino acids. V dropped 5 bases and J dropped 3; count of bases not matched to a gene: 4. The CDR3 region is CASSPGQGEETQYF. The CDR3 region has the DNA TGTGCCAGCAGCCCGGGACAGGGTGAAGAGACCCAGTACTTC.

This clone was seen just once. The CDR3 nucleotides are TGCGCCAGCAGCCAAGAAACCAACCTAGTGAACACCGGGGAGCTGTTTTTT. Residues: CASSQETNLVNTGELFF. The chain recombines TRBV4-1 with TRBJ2-2; D not resolved. In germline, CDR1 is MGHRA, CDR2 YSYEKL. The CDR3 is 17 amino acids. V was clipped by 0 bases and J by 1 base, with 12 bases between them.

Here the CDR3 DNA reads TGTGCCAGCAGTTTAACGGCGGCCAATCAGCCCCAGCATTTT. Translating it yields CASSLTAANQPQHF. The chain has TRBV28 and TRBJ1-5; no definite D call. V lost 2 bases to trimming and J lost 3 bases, with 8 bases between them. CDR3 length: 14 residues. Germline V CDR1 and CDR2: MDHEN, SYDVKM.

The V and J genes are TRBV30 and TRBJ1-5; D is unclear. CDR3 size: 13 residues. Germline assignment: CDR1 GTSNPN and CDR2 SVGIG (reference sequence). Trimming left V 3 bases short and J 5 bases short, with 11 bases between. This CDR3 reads CAWSPRTDQPQHF. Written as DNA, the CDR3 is TGTGCCTGGAGCCCTAGAACGGATCAGCCCCAGCATTTT.

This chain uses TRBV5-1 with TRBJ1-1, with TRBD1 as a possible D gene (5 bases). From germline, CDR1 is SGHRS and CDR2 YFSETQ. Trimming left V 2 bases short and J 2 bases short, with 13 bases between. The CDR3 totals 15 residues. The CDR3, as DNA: TGCGCCAGCAGCTTAGGGGAGGGGAGAAACACTGAAGCTTTCTTT. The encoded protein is CASSLGEGRNTEAFF.

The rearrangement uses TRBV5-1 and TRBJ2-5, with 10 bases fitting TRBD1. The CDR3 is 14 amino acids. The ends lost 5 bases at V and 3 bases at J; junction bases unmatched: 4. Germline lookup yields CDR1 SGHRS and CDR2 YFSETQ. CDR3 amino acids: CASSRTGGEETQYF. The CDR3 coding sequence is TGCGCCAGCAGTAGGACAGGGGGAGAAGAGACCCAGTACTTC.

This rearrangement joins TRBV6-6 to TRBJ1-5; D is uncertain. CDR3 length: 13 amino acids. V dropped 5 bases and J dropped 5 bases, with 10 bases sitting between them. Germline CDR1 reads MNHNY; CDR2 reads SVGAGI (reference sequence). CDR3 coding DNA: TGTGCCAGCAGTACCGACCGGGATCAGCCCCAGCATTTT. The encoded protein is CASSTDRDQPQHF.

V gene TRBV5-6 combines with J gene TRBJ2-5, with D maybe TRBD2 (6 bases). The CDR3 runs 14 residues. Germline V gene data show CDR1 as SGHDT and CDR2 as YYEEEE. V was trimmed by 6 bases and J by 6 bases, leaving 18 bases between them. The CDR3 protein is CASTLGAGPQTQYF. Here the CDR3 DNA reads TGTGCCAGCACCTTAGGCGCGGGGCCGCAGACCCAGTACTTC.

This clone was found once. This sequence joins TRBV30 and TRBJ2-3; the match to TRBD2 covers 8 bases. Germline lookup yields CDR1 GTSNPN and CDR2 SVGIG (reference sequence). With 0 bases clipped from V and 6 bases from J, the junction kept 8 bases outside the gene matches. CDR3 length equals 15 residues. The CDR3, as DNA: TGTGCCTGGAGTGTCCTAGCGGGCCCTTACGATACGCAGTATTTT. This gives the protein CAWSVLAGPYDTQYF.

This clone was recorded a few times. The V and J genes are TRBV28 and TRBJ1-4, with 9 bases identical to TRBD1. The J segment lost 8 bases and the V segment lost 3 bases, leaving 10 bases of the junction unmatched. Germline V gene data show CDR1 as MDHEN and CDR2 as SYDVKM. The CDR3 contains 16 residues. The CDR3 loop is CASSLATGGVREKLFF. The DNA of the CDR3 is TGTGCCAGCAGTTTGGCCACAGGGGGCGTTAGGGAAAAACTGTTTTTT.

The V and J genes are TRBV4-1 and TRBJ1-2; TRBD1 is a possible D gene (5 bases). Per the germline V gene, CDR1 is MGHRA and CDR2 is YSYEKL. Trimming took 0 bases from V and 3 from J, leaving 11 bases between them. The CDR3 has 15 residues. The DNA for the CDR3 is TGCGCCAGCAGCCAAGATCCAGGGAACCACTATGGCTACACCTTC. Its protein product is CASSQDPGNHYGYTF.

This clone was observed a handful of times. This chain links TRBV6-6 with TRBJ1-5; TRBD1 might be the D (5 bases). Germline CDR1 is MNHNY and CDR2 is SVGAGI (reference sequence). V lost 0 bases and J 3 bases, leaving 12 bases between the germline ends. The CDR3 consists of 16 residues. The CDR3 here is CASSYSPGRNNQPQHF. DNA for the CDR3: TGTGCCAGCAGTTACTCGCCAGGGAGGAACAATCAGCCCCAGCATTTT.

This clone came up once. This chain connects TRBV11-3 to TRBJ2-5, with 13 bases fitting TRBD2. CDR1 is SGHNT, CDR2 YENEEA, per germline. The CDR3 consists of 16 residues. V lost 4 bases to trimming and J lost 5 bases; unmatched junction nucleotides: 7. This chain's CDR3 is CASSSIGTSGAETQYF. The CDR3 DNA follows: TGTGCCAGCAGCTCTATCGGGACTAGCGGGGCCGAGACCCAGTACTTC.

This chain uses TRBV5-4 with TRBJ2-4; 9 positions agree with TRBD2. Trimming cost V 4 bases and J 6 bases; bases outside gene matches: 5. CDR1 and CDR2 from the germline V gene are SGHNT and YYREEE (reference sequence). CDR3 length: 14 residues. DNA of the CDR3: TGTGCCAGCAGCACGGGACTAGCCGTAAACATTCAGTACTTC. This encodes CASSTGLAVNIQYF.

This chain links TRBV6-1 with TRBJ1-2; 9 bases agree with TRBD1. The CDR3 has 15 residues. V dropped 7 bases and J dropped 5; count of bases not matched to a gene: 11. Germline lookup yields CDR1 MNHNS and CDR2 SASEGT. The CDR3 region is CASTTRGTGNYGYTF. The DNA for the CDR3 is TGTGCCAGCACCACGAGGGGGACAGGGAATTATGGCTACACCTTC.

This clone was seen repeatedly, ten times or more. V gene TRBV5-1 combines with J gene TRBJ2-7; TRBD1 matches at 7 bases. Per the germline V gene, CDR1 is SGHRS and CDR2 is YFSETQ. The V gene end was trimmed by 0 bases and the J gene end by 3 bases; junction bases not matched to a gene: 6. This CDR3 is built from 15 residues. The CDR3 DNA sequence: TGCGCCAGCAGCTTGGCCTCTACAGGGGTCTACGAGCAGTACTTC. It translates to CASSLASTGVYEQYF.